These 21 T cell receptor beta chains originate from one sample sequenced in a study of T cells after somatic rescue of genetic block. TCRdb keeps only in-frame clones here, not all; method: immunoSEQ multiplex PCR. The data contain 55,000 to 75,000 clones, 92% of them seen just once; the ten biggest clones take up 2.5% to 3.5%. Sequencing was performed on peripheral blood mononuclear cells (PBMCs). The receptor source for this set is a man aged 35-49 years.

Comment on this clone: Other nucleotide sequences from this sample produce the same CDR3. The chain has TRBV28 and TRBJ1-5; D ambiguous. The germline CDR1 and CDR2 sequences are MDHEN and SYDVKM. The V gene lost 1 base and the J gene lost 13 bases, with 11 bases spanning the gap. The CDR3 length is 12 residues. In DNA form, the CDR3 reads TGTGCCAGCAGTTTATTGGTCAGGCCTCAGCATTTT. Its protein is CASSLLVRPQHF.

The rearrangement joins TRBV6-5 to TRBJ2-7, with D perhaps TRBD1 (6 bases). The CDR3 runs 15 residues. Germline lookup yields CDR1 MNHEY and CDR2 SVGAGI. The germline V and J ends were trimmed by 5 bases and 2 bases, with 16 bases remaining between them. CDR3 protein: CASSRRTALTYEQYF. CDR3 DNA sequence: TGTGCCAGCAGTAGACGGACAGCTCTTACCTACGAGCAGTACTTC.

This sequence joins TRBV18 and TRBJ1-3; possibly TRBD1 for D (5 bases). V was shortened by 2 bases and J by 4 bases, with 12 bases between the two germline ends. The CDR3 covers 15 residues. Germline V gives CDR1 KGHSH, CDR2 LQKENI. CDR3 sequence (DNA): TGTGCCAGCTCACCAGACAGTCAAAGCGGAAACACCATATATTTT. Translating gives CASSPDSQSGNTIYF.

CDR3 DNA: TGCGCCAGCAGCCTCCAGTCCCAGCGAGTTGGGTACGAGCAGTACTTC. It is translated as CASSLQSQRVGYEQYF. The V gene is TRBV5-1, the J gene TRBJ2-7; no definite D call. Germline V gene lookup returns CDR1 SGHRS and CDR2 YFSETQ. Trimming pared 4 bases from V and 4 bases from J, leaving 21 bases between. The CDR3 is 16 amino acids.

This rearrangement joins TRBV27 to TRBJ2-1; 9 nucleotides line up with TRBD1. Germline V gives CDR1 MNHEY, CDR2 SMNVEV (reference sequence). Trimming cost V 5 bases and J 2 bases; bases outside gene matches: 7. The length of the CDR3 is 16 residues. CDR3 nucleotides: TGTGCCAGCAGTAAACCGACAGGGGGAACCTACAATGAGCAGTTCTTC. Protein: CASSKPTGGTYNEQFF.

The chain uses TRBV5-6 and TRBJ1-6; D not resolved. V lost 2 bases and J 2 bases, leaving 8 bases between the germline ends. This CDR3 contains 15 residues. The germline V gene encodes CDR1 SGHDT and CDR2 YYEEEE. In DNA, the CDR3 is TGTGCCAGCAGCTTTGGTAGCCCCTATAATTCACCCCTCCACTTT. Residues: CASSFGSPYNSPLHF.

This chain connects TRBV5-6 to TRBJ2-5; TRBD2 might be the D (6 bases). Germline CDR1 is SGHDT and CDR2 is YYEEEE. The V end lost 0 bases, the J end lost 5 bases, and 11 bases lay between the germline ends. The CDR3 loop spans 14 amino acids. For the CDR3, the DNA is TGTGCCAGCAGCTTGGTGGGCGGGGTTGAGACCCAGTACTTC. Translated: CASSLVGGVETQYF.

V and J are TRBV5-1 and TRBJ2-7, with no clear D. V gave up 0 bases and J gave up 0 bases, with 13 bases separating them. CDR1 and CDR2 from the germline V gene are SGHRS and YFSETQ. The CDR3 spans 16 residues. The CDR3 DNA sequence: TGCGCCAGCAGCTTGGCCACGGGTGCCAACTCCTACGAGCAGTACTTC. This codes for CASSLATGANSYEQYF.

V is TRBV7-3 and J is TRBJ1-1, with 8 bases identical to TRBD1. With V trimmed by 6 bases and J by 3 bases, 3 bases remained unmatched. Germline CDR1 SGHTA, CDR2 FQGTGA. The CDR3 has 13 amino acids. This chain's CDR3 is CASSSDRDTEAFF. The CDR3 DNA reads TGTGCCAGCAGTTCGGACAGGGACACTGAAGCTTTCTTT. Looking up the rest from reference TRBV7-3 and TRBJ1-1 gives the full variable domain: GAGVSQTPSNKVTEKGKYVELRCDPISGHTALYWYRQSLGQGPEFLIYFQGTGAADDSGLPNDRFFAVRPEGSVSTLKIQRTERGDSAVYLCASSSDRDTEAFFGQGTRLTVV.

The DNA for the CDR3 is TGTGCCAGTAGTATAGAGGACAGGGGCGCCTATGGCTACACCTTC. Amino acid sequence: CASSIEDRGAYGYTF. This chain joins TRBV19 and TRBJ1-2; TRBD1 aligns across 9 bases. Trimming removed 0 bases from V and 4 bases from J; junction bases left unmatched: 3. Germline loops: CDR1 LNHDA, CDR2 SQIVND (reference sequence). The length of the CDR3 is 15 residues. The full variable domain, rest sourced from reference TRBV19 and TRBJ1-2, is DGGITQSPKYLFRKEGQNVTLSCEQNLNHDAMYWYRQDPGQGLRLIYYSQIVNDFQKGDIAEGYSVSREKKESFPLTVTSAQKNPTAFYLCASSIEDRGAYGYTFGSGTRLTVV.

This rearrangement joins TRBV15 to TRBJ1-5, with D possibly being TRBD1 (6 bases). Trimming cost V 0 bases and J 11 bases, with 14 bases left between them. In germline, CDR1 is LNHNV, CDR2 YYDKDF (reference sequence). This CDR3 is 14 amino acids long. As DNA, the CDR3 is TGTGCCACCAGCAGAGATCGGACAGCCCGGGCCCAGCATTTT. It translates to CATSRDRTARAQHF.

This chain uses TRBV2 with TRBJ2-1, with D possibly being TRBD1 (6 bases). This CDR3 spans 13 amino acids. Germline CDR1 reads SNHLY; CDR2 reads FYNNEI. With 6 bases removed from V and 6 bases from J, the gap between germline ends came to 12 bases. In nucleotides, the CDR3 is TGTGCCAGCAGGGACTTAGGGGGCAATGAGCAGTTCTTC. Amino acid sequence: CASRDLGGNEQFF.

V usage is TRBV5-4 and J usage is TRBJ2-1; possibly TRBD1 for D (7 bases). The CDR3 is 16 amino acids. Trimming removed 4 bases from V and 0 bases from J, with 14 bases in between. Germline assignment: CDR1 SGHNT and CDR2 YYREEE (reference sequence). Here the CDR3 DNA reads TGTGCCAGCAGCGGGCCAGGGGGGAGCTCCTACAATGAGCAGTTCTTC. Its protein is CASSGPGGSSYNEQFF.

The chain has TRBV30 and TRBJ2-2; D not resolved. Trimming cost V 0 bases and J 2 bases, with 10 bases left between them. The CDR3 is made up of 15 amino acids. CDR1 and CDR2 from the germline V gene are GTSNPN and SVGIG (reference sequence). Here the CDR3 reads CAWSVSRANTGELFF. Written as DNA, the CDR3 is TGTGCCTGGAGTGTATCTAGGGCCAACACCGGGGAGCTGTTTTTT.

The rearrangement links TRBV18 to TRBJ2-2; D ambiguous. Germline V CDR1 and CDR2: KGHSH, LQKENI. V lost 2 bases, J lost 0 bases, and 4 bases lay in between. The CDR3 has 14 amino acids. In DNA, the CDR3 is TGTGCCAGCTCACCAGCGGCGAACACCGGGGAGCTGTTTTTT. This codes for CASSPAANTGELFF.

The genes are TRBV6-5 and TRBJ2-1, with D tentatively TRBD1 (5 bases). The germline CDR1 and CDR2 sequences are MNHEY and SVGAGI. Between the trimmed V and J ends, which lost 6 bases and 10 bases, there was a span of 19 bases. The CDR3 is 14 amino acids. The CDR3 reads CASSPRPGFGEQFF. The CDR3 nucleotides are TGTGCCAGCAGCCCCAGGCCAGGGTTTGGCGAGCAGTTCTTC.

V and J are TRBV7-8 and TRBJ2-2; TRBD2 might be the D (5 bases). Germline-derived CDR1 and CDR2 are SGHVS and FQNEAQ. CDR3 length: 15 amino acids. V lost 6 bases, J lost 1 base, and 12 bases lay in between. Here the CDR3 DNA reads TGTGCCAGCAGTCGACTACGCATGAACACCGGGGAGCTGTTTTTT. Amino acid sequence: CASSRLRMNTGELFF.

The chain employs TRBV18 and TRBJ2-5, with D uncertain. V was shortened by 0 bases and J by 1 base, with 3 bases between the two germline ends. The CDR3 sequence is 13 residues long. Germline assignment: CDR1 KGHSH and CDR2 LQKENI. CDR3 protein: CASSPPSQETQYF. CDR3 in DNA: TGTGCCAGCTCACCACCCAGCCAAGAGACCCAGTACTTC.

The chain recombines TRBV18 with TRBJ1-5; D unresolved. This CDR3 comprises 14 residues. V lost 4 bases and J 0 bases, leaving 7 bases between the germline ends. The V gene's germline CDR1 is KGHSH and CDR2 LQKENI. The CDR3 nucleotides are TGTGCCAGCTCACAGATGGATAGCAATCAGCCCCAGCATTTT. This translates into CASSQMDSNQPQHF.

The genes are TRBV6-6 and TRBJ2-7; maybe TRBD2 (5 bases). The CDR3 length is 15 residues. V gave up 2 bases and J gave up 0 bases, with 11 bases separating them. The germline CDR1 and CDR2 sequences are MNHNY and SVGAGI (reference sequence). CDR3 region: CASSYDSDRSYEQYF. The DNA for the CDR3 is TGTGCCAGCAGTTACGATAGCGACCGCTCCTACGAGCAGTACTTC.

The chain links TRBV7-9 to TRBJ2-5; D unresolved. The assigned J gene may be wrong: the sequence end matches TRBJ2-7 better. The CDR3 totals 13 residues. Germline V gives CDR1 SEHNR, CDR2 FQNEAQ (reference sequence). The CDR3, as DNA: TGTGCCAGCAGCTTAGCCGGCTCCTACGAGCAGTACTTC. Its translation: CASSLAGSYEQYF.